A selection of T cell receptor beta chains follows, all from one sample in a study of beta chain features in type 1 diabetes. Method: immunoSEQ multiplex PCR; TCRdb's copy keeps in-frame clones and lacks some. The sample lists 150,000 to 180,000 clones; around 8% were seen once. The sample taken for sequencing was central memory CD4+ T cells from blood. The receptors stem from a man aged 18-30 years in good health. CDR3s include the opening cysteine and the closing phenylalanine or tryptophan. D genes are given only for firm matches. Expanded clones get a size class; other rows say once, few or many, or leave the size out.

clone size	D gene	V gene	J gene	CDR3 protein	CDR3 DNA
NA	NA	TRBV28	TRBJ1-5	CAVFRERNQPQHF	TGTGCCGTTTTCCGGGAGAGGAATCAGCCCCAGCATTTT
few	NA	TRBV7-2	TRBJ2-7	CASRVKGAYEQYF	TGTGCCAGCAGGGTTAAGGGGGCCTACGAGCAGTACTTC
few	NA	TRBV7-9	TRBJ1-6	CASSFMSYNSPLHF	TGTGCCAGCAGCTTCATGAGTTACAATTCACCCCTCCACTTT
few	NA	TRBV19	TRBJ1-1	CASSRASPEAFF	TGTGCCAGTAGTAGGGCGAGTCCCGAAGCTTTCTTT
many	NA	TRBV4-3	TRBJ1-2	CASSQDRDIAGYTF	TGCGCCAGCAGCCAAGATCGGGACATCGCTGGCTACACCTTC
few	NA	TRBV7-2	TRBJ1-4	CASSSNNEKLFF	TGTGCCAGCAGCTCAAATAATGAAAAACTGTTTTTT
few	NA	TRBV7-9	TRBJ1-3	CASSRNTGNTIYF	TGTGCCAGCAGCCGAAATACGGGGAACACCATATATTTT
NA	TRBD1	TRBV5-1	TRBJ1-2	CASSLPGGNYGYTF	TGCGCCAGCAGCTTGCCAGGGGGGAACTATGGCTACACCTTC
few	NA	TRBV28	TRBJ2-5	CASRFYVREASQETQYF	TGTGCCAGCCGTTTTTACGTCAGGGAAGCAAGTCAAGAGACCCAGTACTTC
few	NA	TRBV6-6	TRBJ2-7	CASSPTHGSFSYEQYF	TGTGCCAGCAGTCCTACTCACGGGTCCTTCTCCTACGAGCAGTACTTC
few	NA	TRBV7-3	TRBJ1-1	CASSPHGSNTEAFF	TGTGCCAGCAGCCCCCACGGGTCGAACACTGAAGCTTTCTTT
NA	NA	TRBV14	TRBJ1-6	CASSPRHENSPLHF	TGTGCCAGCAGCCCGCGGCACGAGAATTCACCCCTCCACTTT
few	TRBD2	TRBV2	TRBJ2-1	CASREAREFNEQFF	TGTGCCAGCAGGGAGGCGCGGGAGTTCAATGAGCAGTTCTTC
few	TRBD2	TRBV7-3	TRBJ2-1	CASSPYSPGGNEQFF	TGTGCCAGCAGCCCCTATTCACCGGGGGGAAATGAGCAGTTCTTC
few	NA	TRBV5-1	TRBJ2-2	CASSPIGGLNTGELFF	TGCGCCAGCAGCCCGATAGGGGGTCTAAACACCGGGGAGCTGTTTTTT
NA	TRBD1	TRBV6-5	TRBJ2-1	CASSETGDYNEQFF	TGTGCCAGCAGTGAGACAGGGGATTACAATGAGCAGTTCTTC
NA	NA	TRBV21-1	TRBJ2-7	CASSKRRGHSLYGSYEQYF	TGTGCCAGCAGCAAAAGAAGGGGACATAGCCTTTACGGCTCCTACGAGCAGTACTTC
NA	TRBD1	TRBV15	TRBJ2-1	CATSRDLGTGGGEQFF	TGTGCCACCAGCAGAGATTTAGGGACAGGGGGTGGTGAGCAGTTCTTC
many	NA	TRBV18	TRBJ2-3	CASSPPTGTDTQYF	TGTGCCAGCTCACCACCCACAGGGACAGATACGCAGTATTTT
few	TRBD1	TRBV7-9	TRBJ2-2	CASSPTGETGELFF	TGTGCCAGCAGCCCCACAGGGGAAACCGGGGAGCTGTTTTTT
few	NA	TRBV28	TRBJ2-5	CASSVLLRSGDQETQYF	TGTGCCAGCAGTGTTCTCCTCAGGTCGGGAGACCAAGAGACCCAGTACTTC
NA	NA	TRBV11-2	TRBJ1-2	CASSLGPGTTYGYTF	TGTGCCAGCAGCTTAGGGCCAGGGACTACCTATGGCTACACCTTC
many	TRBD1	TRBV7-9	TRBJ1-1	CASSTYRGRGNTEAFF	TGTGCCAGCAGCACCTACAGGGGGAGGGGGAACACTGAAGCTTTCTTT
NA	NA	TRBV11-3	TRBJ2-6	CASSAAAGRGANVLTF	TGTGCCAGCAGCGCGGCGGCAGGGCGAGGGGCCAACGTCCTGACTTTC
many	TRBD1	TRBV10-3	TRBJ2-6	CAITDSTGTSGANVLTF	TGTGCCATCACCGATTCGACAGGGACCTCTGGGGCCAACGTCCTGACTTTC
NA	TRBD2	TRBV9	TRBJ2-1	CASSVGPAGYNEQFF	TGTGCCAGCAGCGTAGGTCCAGCGGGATACAATGAGCAGTTCTTC
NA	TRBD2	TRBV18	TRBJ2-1	CASSPVREGTNEQFF	TGTGCCAGCTCACCTGTGCGGGAGGGCACAAATGAGCAGTTCTTC
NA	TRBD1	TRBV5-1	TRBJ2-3	CASSLDTGGGPDTQYF	TGCGCCAGCAGCTTGGATACAGGGGGCGGGCCAGATACGCAGTATTTT
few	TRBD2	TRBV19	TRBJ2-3	CASSIEALAGFDTQYF	TGTGCCAGTAGTATAGAGGCGCTAGCGGGGTTTGATACGCAGTATTTT
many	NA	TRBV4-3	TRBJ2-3	CASSQDGGTDTQYF	TGCGCCAGCAGCCAAGACGGAGGCACAGATACGCAGTATTTT
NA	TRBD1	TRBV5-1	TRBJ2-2	CASSLAGTVRTGELFF	TGCGCCAGCAGCTTGGCCGGGACAGTTAGAACCGGGGAGCTGTTTTTT
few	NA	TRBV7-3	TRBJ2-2	CASSLGGSTGELFF	TGTGCCAGCAGCTTGGGGGGTAGTACCGGGGAGCTGTTTTTT
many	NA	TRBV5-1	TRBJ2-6	CAWQLNWSSGANVLTF	TGCGCCTGGCAGCTTAATTGGAGCTCTGGGGCCAACGTCCTGACTTTC
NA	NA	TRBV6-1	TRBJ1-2	CAGGFGGNDYGYTF	TGTGCGGGAGGTTTTGGGGGGAACGACTATGGCTACACCTTC
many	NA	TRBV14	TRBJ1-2	CASSQDLGGYTF	TGTGCCAGCAGCCAAGATCTCGGGGGATACACCTTC
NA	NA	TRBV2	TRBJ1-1	CASSNWEDTEAFF	TGTGCCAGCAGTAATTGGGAGGACACTGAAGCTTTCTTT
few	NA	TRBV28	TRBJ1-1	CASSLRDSILAFF	NA
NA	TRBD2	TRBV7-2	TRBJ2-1	CASTISGSTYNEQFF	TGTGCCAGCACAATTAGCGGGAGCACCTACAATGAGCAGTTCTTC
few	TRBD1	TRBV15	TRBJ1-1	CATSRVGRGMNTEAFF	TGTGCCACCAGCAGAGTGGGCAGGGGGATGAACACTGAAGCTTTCTTT
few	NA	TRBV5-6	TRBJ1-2	CASSSIRGGYTF	TGTGCCAGCAGCTCGATTAGGGGAGGCTACACCTTC
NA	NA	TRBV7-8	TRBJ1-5	CASSQNRVSNQPQHF	TGTGCCAGCAGCCAAAACAGGGTCAGCAATCAGCCCCAGCATTTT
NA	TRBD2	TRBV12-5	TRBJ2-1	CASGSGSGKYNEQFF	TGTGCTAGTGGTTCGGGTAGCGGGAAGTACAATGAGCAGTTCTTC
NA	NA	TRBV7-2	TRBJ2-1	CASSLLGGNEQFF	TGTGCCAGCAGCTTATTAGGAGGGAATGAGCAGTTCTTC
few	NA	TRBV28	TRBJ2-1	CASSSTLVSPFF	TGTGCCAGCAGCTCTACCCTGGTTAGTCCGTTCTTC
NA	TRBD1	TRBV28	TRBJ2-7	CAATKISGTGGEQYF	TGTGCCGCGACGAAAATTAGCGGGACAGGGGGCGAGCAGTACTTC
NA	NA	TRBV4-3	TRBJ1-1	CASSQGSVMNTEAFF	TGCGCCAGCAGCCAAGGAAGCGTGATGAACACTGAAGCTTTCTTT
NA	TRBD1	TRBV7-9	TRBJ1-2	CASSGGGTGADTF	TGTGCCAGCAGCGGGGGGGGGACAGGCGCTGACACCTTC
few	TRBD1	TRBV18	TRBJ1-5	CASSPSSGGNQPQHF	TGTGCCAGCTCACCATCATCAGGGGGTAATCAGCCCCAGCATTTT
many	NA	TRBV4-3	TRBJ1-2	CASSQGVTEVYGYTF	TGCGCCAGCAGCCAAGGGGTGACTGAGGTCTATGGCTACACCTTC
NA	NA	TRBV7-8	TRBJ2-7	CASSYSRDWSYEQYF	TGTGCCAGCAGCTACTCCCGGGACTGGTCCTACGAGCAGTACTTC
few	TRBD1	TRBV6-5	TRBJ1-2	CASSRDSFNYGYTF	TGTGCCAGCAGTCGGGACAGTTTTAACTATGGCTACACCTTC
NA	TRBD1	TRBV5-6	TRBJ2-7	CASSGADRAEHEQYF	TGTGCCAGCAGCGGGGCGGACAGGGCGGAACACGAGCAGTACTTC
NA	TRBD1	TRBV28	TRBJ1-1	CASSSGTGGETEAFF	TGTGCCAGCAGTTCAGGGACAGGGGGCGAGACTGAAGCTTTCTTT
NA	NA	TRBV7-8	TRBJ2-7	CASSLEGGGDITYEQYF	TGTGCCAGCAGCTTAGAGGGCGGTGGGGACATCACCTACGAGCAGTACTTC
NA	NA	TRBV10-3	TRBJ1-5	CAISESRSNQPQHF	TGTGCCATCAGTGAGTCACGGAGCAATCAGCCCCAGCATTTT
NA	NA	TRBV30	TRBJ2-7	CAWGGAGEVERQYF	TGTGCCTGGGGGGGGGCAGGGGAAGTTGAGCGGCAGTACTTC
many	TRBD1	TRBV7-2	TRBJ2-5	CASSSTGGEETQYF	TGTGCCAGCAGCTCGACAGGGGGCGAGGAGACCCAGTACTTC
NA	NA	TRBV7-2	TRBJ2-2	CASRSAGELFF	TGTGCCAGCAGGTCGGCCGGGGAGCTGTTTTTT